A selection of T cell receptor beta chains follows, all from one sample in a study of blood T cell repertoires in COVID-19. Measured with immunoSEQ multiplex PCR; TCRdb has only the in-frame clones, and not every one. The sample comprises around 200,000 clones, roughly 77% of which are singletons, and 5.5% to 7% rests with the top ten. The sample was peripheral blood. These receptor sequences come from a middle-aged woman with COVID-19, enrolled during active disease. CDR3s include the opening cysteine and the closing phenylalanine or tryptophan.

TRBV6-1	CASSEGIAGTYEQYF
TRBV5-4	CASSLARGAKNTIYF
TRBV4-2	CASSQDYGSFTGELFF
TRBV6-5	CASSPDRGPTYEQYF
TRBV7-9	CASSLDPAGGPGEQFF
TRBV2	CASRKGGSTEAFF
TRBV7-2	CASSPTNRGNTGELFF
TRBV6-1	CASSALPGQGGEGSNQPQHF
TRBV3-1/TRBV3-2	CASSQGEDRVNIQYF
TRBV14	CASNRGEGQPQHF
TRBV19	CASSHIRVRNTEAFF
TRBV19	CASRVAGVGLGEQFF
TRBV2	CASSKVGQGNEQFF
TRBV5-1	CASSWALQETQYF
TRBV5-1	CASSVQGERNTEAFF
TRBV11-2	CASSFRAGQPQHF
TRBV6-5	CASSGQGLGNEQFF
TRBV18	CASSPPGLAGGDEQFF
TRBV5-4	CASSLGGSPRDEQYF
TRBV6-1	CASSELAGGPHEQFF
TRBV27	CASSFGQTYEQYF
TRBV19	CASSNGAFPYNEQFF
TRBV11-3	CASSLGGTSSGNTIYF
TRBV3-1/TRBV3-2	CASSPLEDRSPNSNQPQHF
TRBV10-3	CAISEQQGTYEQYF
TRBV24-1	CATSDWPVTVAGGGTDTQYF
TRBV29-1	CSAGLAGGPSPGELFF
TRBV6-1	CASSETGLNQPQHF
TRBV10-3	CAISEGGQSYQPQHF
TRBV19	CASSIRLAGTEAFF